This entry features one TCR beta chain sequence. This clone was picked up a small number of times. There is no known antigen for this receptor. Base qualities are missing; no much larger clone stands one base away. Participants in the prospective study were enrolled through a virtual design, were aged 18 to 89 years, and lived in approximately 25 United States geographic areas. Cohort assignment in the prospective study relied on participant-reported clinical history from a screening survey and a study questionnaire. For ImmuneRACE Cohort 3, a participant was defined as recovered based on two consecutive negative NP/OP PCR tests, clearance by a healthcare professional, or resolution of symptoms. In the prospective study, whole blood, serum and a nasopharyngeal or oropharyngeal swab were collected from each participant by mobile phlebotomists. Additional blood draws and questionnaires over a roughly two-month period could optionally be provided by prospective study participants. Blood samples from the prospective study were shipped frozen or at room temperature prior to DNA extraction.

This sample was taken from a study of blood T cell repertoires in COVID-19 (dated by TCRdb to about 2020). Looking at the study overall: Collaborator samples came from the United States, Italy and Spain and covered acute and convalescent phases of COVID-19. The material from the prospective study consisted of cDNA or gDNA derived from T cells, B-cell-depleted T cells, or PBMCs. Samples came from the ongoing ImmuneRACE study (first 160 participants) plus 1,254 subjects from 6 global collaborators. Where available, HLA class I and class II types were taken from metadata supplied by the sample provider and were not determined by assay-based typing. The repertoires were released in a freely available public database intended as a resource for research on the immune response to SARS-CoV-2. Subjects who had been exposed to COVID-19, were actively infected with it, or had recovered from it provided the deeply sampled blood TCRbeta repertoires that made up the dataset. The sample metadata nearly always contained a de-identified subject ID, COVID-19 status, age in years and sex. Broad study findings and their caveats: How much clinical and demographic metadata was included differed by source and by participant, and the metadata was provided uncurated.

TCRbeta CDR3 regions were amplified from genomic DNA by means of the immunoSEQ Assay, a bias-controlled multiplex PCR. As for the original processing: The number of nucleated cells in each sample was estimated by amplification of reference gene primers within the assay. To quantify the absolute abundance of each unique TCRbeta CDR3 rearrangement, sequence reads were collapsed and filtered. For each sample, productive Simpson clonality was calculated as the square root of Simpson's diversity index across productive rearrangements. Not all clones reach the TCRdb copy of this immuneACCESS table, which keeps in-frame sequences only. Checked studies attribute under half of the gap to unresolved V genes and leave the rest unexplained. That table supplies the V and J calls and clone size; D and trimming were determined from the DNA. This sample lists about 140,000 clones; 75% to 80% were detected once. The ten largest clones capture around 3.2% of the sample.

The source material was PBMCs or T cells enriched from blood (not recorded which). The clonotype comes from a woman aged 45-65 years who had recovered from COVID-19.

The DNA sequence is as follows: TGTGCCATCAGTGCGAGTAATTCACCCCTCCACTTT. Translated, it reads CAISASNSPLHF. The sequence is built from TRBV10-3 and TRBJ1-6; confidence is insufficient to name the D gene. Between the V and J ends, shortened by 4 bases and 6 bases respectively, the junction contains 4 bases. Based on the germline V gene, the CDR1 and CDR2 sequences are ENHRY and SYGVKD. Including the terminal cysteine and phenylalanine, the CDR3 comprises 12 residues. Only CDR3 DNA remains: 36 bases, in frame from the first base.